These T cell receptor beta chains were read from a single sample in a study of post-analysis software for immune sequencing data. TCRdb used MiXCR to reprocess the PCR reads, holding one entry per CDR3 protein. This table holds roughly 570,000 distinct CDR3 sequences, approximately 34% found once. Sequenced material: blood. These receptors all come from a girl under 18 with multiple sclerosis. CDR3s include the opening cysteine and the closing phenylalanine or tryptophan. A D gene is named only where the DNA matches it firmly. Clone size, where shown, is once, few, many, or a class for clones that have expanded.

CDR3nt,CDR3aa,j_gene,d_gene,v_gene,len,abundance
TGTGCCAGCAGCTCTAAAGGGAGAACCTACACCTTC,CASSSKGRTYTF,TRBJ1-2,-,TRBV7-3,12,-
TGTGCCAGCAGCCAAGTACTGGGAAACTTTAACTATGGCTACACCTTC,CASSQVLGNFNYGYTF,TRBJ1-2,-,TRBV3-1,16,few
TGTGCCAGCAGCTTAGCGGGGGCCAAAAACATTCAGTACTTC,CASSLAGAKNIQYF,TRBJ2-4,-,TRBV11-2,14,many
TGTGCTAGCAGTTCAGGGCCAGTCCGAAATCAGCCCCAGCATTTT,CASSSGPVRNQPQHF,TRBJ1-5,-,TRBV11-1,15,few
TGTGCCAGCCACCCTCATACGAGTTCACCCCTCCACTTT,CASHPHTSSPLHF,TRBJ1-6,-,TRBV12-3/TRBV12-4,13,few
TGCGCCGGCAGCTTGGCTAGAGTGGCAGCAAAACAAGAGACCCAGTACTTC,CAGSLARVAAKQETQYF,TRBJ2-5,-,TRBV5-1,17,-
TGCAGTGCTAGAAACCCGACAGGGGGCAGGACTGAAGCTTTCTTT,CSARNPTGGRTEAFF,TRBJ1-1,TRBD1,TRBV20-1,15,-
TGTGCCAGCAGTTCGACGGGACCGCCGGTGGGCGAGCAGTTCTTC,CASSSTGPPVGEQFF,TRBJ2-1,-,TRBV12-3/TRBV12-4,15,-
TGTGCCAGCAGCTTACTTATCCAGGGCACAGATACGCAGTATTTT,CASSLLIQGTDTQYF,TRBJ2-3,-,TRBV11-2,15,few
TGTGCCAGCAGTTACGCCGGGACAGGGAGCCTCTATGGCTACACCTTC,CASSYAGTGSLYGYTF,TRBJ1-2,TRBD1,TRBV6-6,16,few
TGTGCCAGCAGCGGACGGCCGCGGGGGGGCCCGGGATCGAGAGAGACCCAGTACTTC,CASSGRPRGGPGSRETQYF,TRBJ2-5,TRBD2,TRBV11-1,19,few
TGTGCCAGCAGCTCGGAGGGGTCATGGATCCAAGAGACCCAGTACTTC,CASSSEGSWIQETQYF,TRBJ2-5,-,TRBV5-5,16,-
TGTGCCAGCAGTGAGATGGGCAGGGGGCCTGACATTCAGTACTTC,CASSEMGRGPDIQYF,TRBJ2-4,TRBD1,TRBV6-1,15,-
TGTGCCATCAGTAAGGCGGGAGGGCACCCAGATACGCAGTATTTT,CAISKAGGHPDTQYF,TRBJ2-3,TRBD2,TRBV10-3,15,-
TGCAGTGCTAGTAGGGGATCCTACAATGAGCAGTTCTTC,CSASRGSYNEQFF,TRBJ2-1,-,TRBV20-1,13,-
TGCAGTGCTAGACTAGCGGTATCCTACGAGCAGTACTTC,CSARLAVSYEQYF,TRBJ2-7,TRBD2,TRBV20-1,13,-
TGTGCCACTCGGGGAAGGACTGAAGCTTTCTTT,CATRGRTEAFF,TRBJ1-1,-,TRBV6-6,11,-
TGTGCCAGCAGGCTTACGGTCGCCGGTTTGTATTCACCCCTCCACTTT,CASRLTVAGLYSPLHF,TRBJ1-6,-,TRBV6-5,16,-
TGCAGTGCTAGAATTCACGAGGGAAGGTCCAAAAACATTCAGTACTTC,CSARIHEGRSKNIQYF,TRBJ2-4,-,TRBV20-1,16,few
TGTGCCAGCAGCCAAGCGGGGCTGGTAGAGACCCAGTACTTC,CASSQAGLVETQYF,TRBJ2-5,-,TRBV3-1,14,few
TGTGCCAGCAGTGGAGGGGGGAGCGGGGACGGGGAGACCCAGTACTTC,CASSGGGSGDGETQYF,TRBJ2-5,-,TRBV25-1,16,-
TGCGCCAGCAGTGACAGGGACAGGAAGAACCAAGAGACCCAGTACTTC,CASSDRDRKNQETQYF,TRBJ2-5,TRBD1,TRBV10-2,16,-
TGCAGTGCTCCCCCTGGGGCAGCAGATACGCAGTATTTT,CSAPPGAADTQYF,TRBJ2-3,-,TRBV20-1,13,-
TGCGCCAGCACCACAGGGGTATCCTACAATGAGCAGTTCTTC,CASTTGVSYNEQFF,TRBJ2-1,TRBD1,TRBV10-2,14,few
TGCAGTATCACCGGGACTAGCGGGATGCAGTTCTTC,CSITGTSGMQFF,TRBJ2-1,TRBD2,TRBV20-1,12,-
TGTGCCAGCAGTGATCGCATTCTTTTATCGGGCAATGAGCAGTACTTC,CASSDRILLSGNEQYF,TRBJ2-5,-,TRBV6-1,16,-
TGTGCCACCAGCAACGGGACAGGGGTTAACTATGGCTACACCTTC,CATSNGTGVNYGYTF,TRBJ1-2,TRBD1,TRBV15,15,few
TGTGCCAGCTCACCACCTAGGAGGCAGACCCAGTACTTC,CASSPPRRQTQYF,TRBJ2-5,-,TRBV18,13,-
TGTGCCAGCTCTCCGACAGGGGATCTTAATGGCTACACCTTC,CASSPTGDLNGYTF,TRBJ1-2,TRBD1,TRBV18,14,-
TGCAGTGCTGAGCAGCGGGGAATTAGCACAGATACGCAGTATTTT,CSAEQRGISTDTQYF,TRBJ2-3,TRBD2,TRBV20-1,15,few
TGTGCCAGCAGCCCACTGGGGGCAGGGACACTAGCGGGCACAGATACGCAGTATTTT,CASSPLGAGTLAGTDTQYF,TRBJ2-3,TRBD2,TRBV9,19,-
TGTGCCAGCAGTTTTAATGCAGGGGCCGAGACCCAGTACTTC,CASSFNAGAETQYF,TRBJ2-5,-,TRBV12-3/TRBV12-4,14,many
TGTGCCATCAGTGAGTACGACAGCGAACGTTCGTCTTACACCTTC,CAISEYDSERSSYTF,TRBJ1-2,-,TRBV10-3,15,few
TGTGCCAGCAGTCTACAGGGGGGTGGCTATGGCTACACCTTC,CASSLQGGGYGYTF,TRBJ1-2,TRBD1,TRBV7-2,14,-
TGTGCCAGCAGTTTCGCCGACAGCCGCTACACCTTC,CASSFADSRYTF,TRBJ1-2,-,TRBV12-3/TRBV12-4,12,-
TGTGCCAGCAGCCAAGGGGGAGTCGGGTCTGGGGCCAACGTCCTGACTTTC,CASSQGGVGSGANVLTF,TRBJ2-6,-,TRBV3-1,17,-
TGTGCCAGCAGTTTAGGACCCGGAGCAGATACGCAGTATTTT,CASSLGPGADTQYF,TRBJ2-3,-,TRBV12-3/TRBV12-4,14,-
TGCACCAGCAGCTTGGCCGACCTCTCCACTGAAGCTTTCTTT,CTSSLADLSTEAFF,TRBJ1-1,-,TRBV5-1,14,-
TGTGCCATCTCGGACACCGGGGAGCTGTTTTTT,CAISDTGELFF,TRBJ2-2,-,TRBV10-3,11,-
TGCACCAGCAGCTTGGGGGGACTAGCTGGAAATGAGCAGTACTTC,CTSSLGGLAGNEQYF,TRBJ2-5,TRBD2,TRBV5-1,15,-
TGCGCCAGCAGCGTAAAACAGGGGTCCGAGTTCTTC,CASSVKQGSEFF,TRBJ2-1,TRBD1,TRBV5-1,12,-
TGCAGTTCCCTCGGCGACTTTAATGAGCAGTTCTTC,CSSLGDFNEQFF,TRBJ2-1,-,TRBV20-1,12,-
TGCGCCAGCAGCTCGGTCGGGGGGGCCGGGAACACTGAAGCTTTCTTT,CASSSVGGAGNTEAFF,TRBJ1-1,-,TRBV5-1,16,-
TGTGCCAGCAGCTTAGTATTGGGACAGGGGGGATCACCCCTCCACTTT,CASSLVLGQGGSPLHF,TRBJ1-6,TRBD1,TRBV7-9,16,few
TGCAGTGCTCCAAGGCTGACAGGGGATACGCAGTATTTT,CSAPRLTGDTQYF,TRBJ2-3,TRBD1,TRBV20-1,13,many